This entry lists 15 T cell receptor beta chains sequenced from one sample in a study of shared clonotypes between healthy human individuals. TCRdb's table, derived via immunoSEQ multiplex PCR, lists solely in-frame clones and lacks some. The sample lists about 2.1 million clones, 80% to 95% seen once, with roughly 1.7% in the top ten. CD45RO-negative cells were positively selected for CCR7, leaving out terminally differentiated effector memory CD45RA+ cells. What was sequenced was naive CD8+ T cells from PBMCs. The receptors were sampled from a man between 18 and 29 years old in good health. Some clones in this sample may be carry-over from other donors' samples.

V and J are TRBV13 and TRBJ2-2; D ambiguous. The V end lost 5 bases, the J end lost 2 bases, and 15 bases lay between the germline ends. Germline CDR1 is PRHDT and CDR2 is FYEKMQ (reference sequence). CDR3 length equals 16 residues. CDR3 loop: CASSPVPGVNTGELFF. The CDR3 nucleotides are TGTGCCAGCAGCCCCGTGCCAGGAGTTAACACCGGGGAGCTGTTTTTT.

V gene TRBV11-2 combines with J gene TRBJ2-1; TRBD2 matches at 7 bases. The V gene end was trimmed by 5 bases and the J gene end by 9 bases; junction bases not matched to a gene: 7. Germline lookup yields CDR1 SGHAT and CDR2 FQNNGV. The CDR3 loop spans 13 amino acids. CDR3 sequence: CASSPRTSVEQFF. Here the CDR3 DNA reads TGTGCCAGCAGCCCGCGAACTAGCGTTGAGCAGTTCTTC.

The rearrangement links TRBV7-9 to TRBJ1-4; possibly TRBD1 for D (6 bases). Germline V gives CDR1 SEHNR, CDR2 FQNEAQ (reference sequence). With 8 bases removed from V and 2 bases from J, the gap between germline ends came to 18 bases. This CDR3 has 16 amino acids. The CDR3 is CASFRAGGPTNEKLFF. DNA for the CDR3: TGTGCCAGCTTCAGGGCCGGGGGGCCCACTAATGAAAAACTGTTTTTT.

This chain connects TRBV20-1 to TRBJ2-3; D not certain. Germline lookup yields CDR1 DFQATT and CDR2 SNEGSKA (reference sequence). Trimming took 3 bases from V and 6 from J, leaving 7 bases between them. The CDR3 is 11 residues long. CDR3 nucleotide sequence: TGCAGTGCTAGTACTTGGGATACGCAGTATTTT. As protein: CSASTWDTQYF.

V gene TRBV13 combines with J gene TRBJ2-5, with 7 positions matching TRBD2. CDR3 size: 16 residues. Trimming cost V 0 bases and J 5 bases; bases outside gene matches: 9. CDR1 is PRHDT, CDR2 FYEKMQ, per germline (reference sequence). The CDR3 spells CASSLGGGRLSETQYF. The CDR3 region has the DNA TGTGCCAGCAGCTTAGGTGGCGGGAGATTATCGGAGACCCAGTACTTC.

The rearrangement uses TRBV6-1 and TRBJ2-7, with unresolved D. The CDR3 is 14 residues long. V lost 1 base and J lost 3, with 10 bases in between. The germline gives CDR1 MNHNS, CDR2 SASEGT. The CDR3, as DNA: TGTGCCAGCAGTGAAGGCTTGACCGGCTACGAGCAGTACTTC. Translating it yields CASSEGLTGYEQYF.

Here the CDR3 reads CASSLGGTGVQGYGYTF. CDR3 coding DNA: TGTGCCAGCAGCTTAGGGGGGACAGGCGTACAGGGGTATGGCTACACCTTC. The chain employs TRBV13 and TRBJ1-2; 8 bases fit TRBD1. CDR3 size: 17 residues. The V and J ends lost 0 bases and 5 bases, in that order; junction bases with no gene match: 11. CDR1 is PRHDT, CDR2 FYEKMQ, per germline (reference sequence).

This chain connects TRBV6-6 to TRBJ2-2; D may be TRBD1 (6 bases). CDR1 is MNHNY and CDR2 is SVGAGI in the germline V gene (reference sequence). This CDR3 spans 16 amino acids. The germline V and J ends were trimmed by 5 bases and 2 bases, with 15 bases remaining between them. CDR3 DNA: TGTGCCAGCAGTCACCTACGGGACACTAACACCGGGGAGCTGTTTTTT. This encodes CASSHLRDTNTGELFF.

This chain uses TRBV15 with TRBJ1-2; D ambiguous. This CDR3 is built from 17 residues. V was trimmed by 2 bases and J by 4 bases, leaving 20 bases between them. Germline lookup yields CDR1 LNHNV and CDR2 YYDKDF (reference sequence). CDR3 sequence reads: CATSRRPQERVLYGYTF. The CDR3 DNA is TGTGCCACCAGCAGACGTCCGCAGGAGCGGGTTCTCTATGGCTACACCTTC. The whole variable domain, filled in from reference TRBV15 and TRBJ1-2, reads DAMVIQNPRYQVTQFGKPVTLSCSQTLNHNVMYWYQQKSSQAPKLLFHYYDKDFNNEADTPDNFQSRRPNTSFCFLDIRSPGLGDTAMYLCATSRRPQERVLYGYTFGSGTRLTVV.

The rearrangement links TRBV6-5 to TRBJ1-4; D gene unclear. CDR1 MNHEY and CDR2 SVGAGI come from the germline V gene. The CDR3 extends over 15 amino acids. Trimming took off 8 bases at V and 8 bases at J, with 21 bases between the two ends. CDR3: CASAGPGAVREKLFF. The CDR3 DNA reads as TGTGCCAGCGCCGGTCCGGGAGCAGTTCGGGAAAAACTGTTTTTT.

This sequence joins TRBV18 and TRBJ2-3, with TRBD2 as a possible D gene (5 bases). The length of the CDR3 is 20 residues. CDR1 and CDR2 from the germline V gene are KGHSH and LQKENI. Trimming took off 3 bases at V and 2 bases at J, with 27 bases between the two ends. The CDR3 loop is CASSPSIRSGGPELTDTQYF. CDR3 sequence (DNA): TGTGCCAGCTCACCGTCAATTCGAAGCGGCGGCCCGGAACTCACAGATACGCAGTATTTT.

This clone was observed once. The V gene is TRBV4-2, the J gene TRBJ2-5, with D possibly TRBD2 on 5 matching bases. The last part of the DNA fits TRBJ2-7 better; the J call may be wrong. The CDR3 consists of 15 residues. The V gene's germline CDR1 is LGHNA and CDR2 YNFKEQ. In DNA, the CDR3 is TGTGCCAGCAGCCAGACGGACTTCCCCTCCTACGAGCAGTACTTC. Translation: CASSQTDFPSYEQYF.

As DNA, the CDR3 is TGTGCCAGCAGCCCCCGGTATCGGGCGGTCGACGAGCAGTACTTC. Protein: CASSPRYRAVDEQYF. The chain links TRBV11-2 to TRBJ2-7; no reliable D call. This CDR3 has 15 amino acids. Trimming removed 5 bases at V and 5 bases at J, with 19 bases between. Germline V gene data show CDR1 as SGHAT and CDR2 as FQNNGV.

The chain recombines TRBV4-2 with TRBJ2-7, with D possibly being TRBD2 (5 bases). This CDR3 contains 15 residues. The V end was cut by 0 bases, the J end by 2 bases, with 11 bases between. Germline loops: CDR1 LGHNA, CDR2 YNFKEQ. The CDR3 DNA sequence: TGTGCCAGCAGCCAAGATTGGCCACTAGCCTACGAGCAGTACTTC. This encodes CASSQDWPLAYEQYF.

V and J are TRBV7-7 and TRBJ1-1; D is perhaps TRBD1 (5 bases). This CDR3 contains 13 residues. Germline CDR1 is SSHAT and CDR2 is FNYEAQ (reference sequence). With 5 bases removed from V and 2 bases from J, the gap between germline ends came to 9 bases. This CDR3 reads CASSIDSNTEAFF. CDR3 DNA: TGTGCCAGCAGCATAGACAGTAACACTGAAGCTTTCTTT. The full variable domain, completed using reference TRBV7-7 and TRBJ1-1, is GAGVSQSPRYKVTKRGQDVTLRCDPISSHATLYWYQQALGQGPEFLTYFNYEAQPDKSGLPSDRFSAERPEGSISTLTIQRTEQRDSAMYRCASSIDSNTEAFFGQGTRLTVV.